This T cell receptor (beta chain) derives from a study of blood T cell repertoires in COVID-19. Libraries were prepared by immunoSEQ multiplex PCR; TCRdb keeps only in-frame clonotypes and omits some of them. The sample has 270,000 or so clones; 82% are singletons. The CDR3 spans 16 residues. Trimming took 5 bases from V and 2 from J; bases not matched to a gene: 8. CDR1 and CDR2 (germline): SGHVS, FQNEAQ. The sequence derives from a woman between 18 and 29 years old with acute or convalescent COVID-19. The material sequenced was peripheral blood. V usage is TRBV7-8 and J usage is TRBJ2-7; the match to TRBD2 covers 11 bases. The CDR3 region is CASSARQTSGAYEQYF. CDR3 nucleotides: TGTGCCAGCAGCGCTCGCCAGACTAGCGGGGCCTACGAGCAGTACTTC.